Following are 27 T cell receptor beta chains from one sample sequenced in a study of cytomegalovirus exposure and HLA in healthy donors. Primers for the PCR totalled 60 Vbeta and 13 Jbeta. Assay: immunoSEQ multiplex PCR; the TCRdb copy retains only in-frame clones and omits some. The data show 140,000 or so clones, about 85% seen once. The sequenced material came from PBMCs. Receptors were obtained from a boy younger than 10 in good health and CMV-seronegative.

The CDR3 region has the DNA TGTGCCAGCAGCTTAGGTGGGACAGGCTCCAATCAGCCCCAGCATTTT. Translated: CASSLGGTGSNQPQHF. The chain combines TRBV7-2 with TRBJ1-5, with TRBD1 identical over 8 bases. This CDR3 comprises 16 residues. With 1 base clipped from V and 3 bases from J, the junction kept 5 bases outside the gene matches. CDR1 is SGHTA and CDR2 is FQGNSA in the germline V gene.

The CDR3 bases are TGTGCCAGCAGCGTCAACCACCGACAGGGGGTCTCACCCCTCCACTTT. Its translation is CASSVNHRQGVSPLHF. This chain uses TRBV9 with TRBJ1-6; the match to TRBD1 covers 9 bases. This CDR3 contains 16 residues. V lost 2 bases, J lost 10 bases, and 10 bases stayed unmatched. CDR1 is SGDLS, CDR2 YYNGEE, per germline.

The chain joins TRBV11-3 to TRBJ2-1, with TRBD2 matching over 8 bases. Germline V gives CDR1 SGHNT, CDR2 YENEEA. This CDR3 has 16 residues. The trim removed 4 bases at V and 4 bases at J, leaving 9 bases unmatched. CDR3 bases: TGTGCCAGCAGCTCGGGGGGGGGCTCACTTTACAATGAGCAGTTCTTC. It translates to CASSSGGGSLYNEQFF. The whole variable domain, remainder taken from reference TRBV11-3 and TRBJ2-1, is EAGVVQSPRYKIIEKKQPVAFWCNPISGHNTLYWYLQNLGQGPELLIRYENEEAVDDSQLPKDRFSAERLKGVDSTLKIQPAELGDSAVYLCASSSGGGSLYNEQFFGPGTRLTVL.

The chain has TRBV6-4 and TRBJ2-5; 11 bases line up with TRBD2. Germline V gene data show CDR1 as MRHNA and CDR2 as SNTAGT. Trimming removed 0 bases from V and 2 bases from J; junction bases left unmatched: 2. CDR3 length: 16 amino acids. This CDR3 reads CASSDSSSGGQETQYF. The CDR3 nucleotides are TGTGCCAGCAGTGACTCGTCTAGCGGGGGGCAAGAGACCCAGTACTTC.

The chain has TRBV28 and TRBJ2-5; 9 nucleotides line up with TRBD1. The J call may be incorrect, as the DNA end agrees better with TRBJ2-7. Germline lookup yields CDR1 MDHEN and CDR2 SYDVKM. The CDR3 spans 15 residues. CDR3 region: CASSSRGTGPYEQYF. The DNA of the CDR3 is TGTGCCAGCAGTTCCCGGGGGACAGGGCCTTACGAGCAGTACTTC.

The chain is built from TRBV4-1 and TRBJ1-2; 8 positions agree with TRBD1. The CDR3 has 15 amino acids. Germline CDR1 reads MGHRA; CDR2 reads YSYEKL. The V gene end was trimmed by 1 base and the J gene end by 4 bases; junction bases not matched to a gene: 5. The CDR3 region is CASSQGTGFGYGYTF. In DNA, the CDR3 is TGCGCCAGCAGCCAAGGGACAGGGTTTGGCTATGGCTACACCTTC.

This clone has just a few counts. DNA for the CDR3: TGTGCCAGTAGTCCCACTCCGGATCAGCCCCAGCATTTT. Translating gives CASSPTPDQPQHF. This chain connects TRBV19 to TRBJ1-5; unclear D gene. V dropped 5 bases and J dropped 5 bases, with 10 bases sitting between them. The germline CDR1 and CDR2 sequences are LNHDA and SQIVND (reference sequence). The CDR3 spans 13 residues.

The chain has TRBV25-1 and TRBJ1-6; TRBD1 agrees at 7 bases. J lost 7 bases, V lost 1 base, and 10 bases had no gene match. The CDR3 loop spans 17 amino acids. The germline gives CDR1 MGHDK, CDR2 SYGVNS. CDR3 sequence reads: CASSESTPGQRNSPLHF. CDR3 in DNA: TGTGCCAGCAGTGAATCGACACCGGGACAGCGGAATTCACCCCTCCACTTT.

Here the CDR3 DNA reads TGTGCCAGCAGCTTAAATCCCCCGGACAGGGGAGAGACCCAGTACTTC. Residues: CASSLNPPDRGETQYF. The rearrangement links TRBV7-3 to TRBJ2-5, with 9 bases that match TRBD1. Losses at the gene ends were 1 base for V and 4 bases for J; bases not matched to a gene: 7. Germline V CDR1 and CDR2: SGHTA, FQGTGA. The CDR3 contains 16 residues.

The chain employs TRBV27 and TRBJ2-5, with TRBD2 identical over 7 bases. V shed 4 bases and J 4 bases; nucleotides not matched to a gene: 6. CDR3 length: 14 amino acids. From germline, CDR1 is MNHEY and CDR2 SMNVEV (reference sequence). The CDR3 loop is CASSWDYSGETQYF. CDR3 sequence (DNA): TGTGCCAGCAGTTGGGACTACTCGGGAGAGACCCAGTACTTC.

The chain couples TRBV5-1 to TRBJ2-1, with D uncertain. Trimming shortened V by 4 bases and J by 6 bases, and 5 bases separated the two germline ends. The CDR3 contains 11 residues. In germline, CDR1 is SGHRS, CDR2 YFSETQ. CDR3 sequence: CASSGVNEQFF. CDR3 nucleotides: TGCGCCAGCAGCGGAGTCAATGAGCAGTTCTTC.

The rearrangement uses TRBV7-6 and TRBJ2-2; 8 positions agree with TRBD1. V was clipped by 2 bases and J by 1 base; unmatched bases: 6. Germline CDR1 is SGHVS and CDR2 is FNYEAQ. The CDR3 spans 17 residues. CDR3 loop: CASSLTRQGLNTGELFF. The CDR3 nucleotides are TGTGCCAGCAGCTTAACCCGACAGGGGTTGAACACCGGGGAGCTGTTTTTT. The full variable domain, rest sourced from reference TRBV7-6 and TRBJ2-2, is GAGVSQSPRYKVTKRGQDVALRCDPISGHVSLYWYRQALGQGPEFLTYFNYEAQQDKSGLPNDRFSAERPEGSISTLTIQRTEQRDSAMYRCASSLTRQGLNTGELFFGEGSRLTVL.

The chain couples TRBV27 to TRBJ2-7; 9 bases match TRBD2. Germline loops: CDR1 MNHEY, CDR2 SMNVEV (reference sequence). Trimming took 2 bases from V and 2 from J; bases not matched to a gene: 1. The CDR3 extends over 14 amino acids. Here the CDR3 DNA reads TGTGCCAGCAGTTTAGCGGGAGGGCCCTACGAGCAGTACTTC. It encodes CASSLAGGPYEQYF.

The chain recombines TRBV4-1 with TRBJ2-2, with 9 bases identical to TRBD1. The germline V gene encodes CDR1 MGHRA and CDR2 YSYEKL. CDR3 length equals 18 residues. V was pared by 3 bases and J by 0 bases, with 8 bases of the junction left unmatched. CDR3 DNA sequence: TGCGCCAGCAGCCAGGTCCCGGGACAGGGCGCGAACACCGGGGAGCTGTTTTTT. This gives the protein CASSQVPGQGANTGELFF.

The genes are TRBV29-1 and TRBJ1-2, with D tentatively TRBD1 (6 bases). The germline V gene encodes CDR1 SQVTM and CDR2 ANQGSEA. Trimming shortened V by 3 bases and J by 8 bases, and 16 bases separated the two germline ends. The CDR3 contains 13 residues. CDR3 coding DNA: TGCAGCGTTGAGTTGGGGGCCTCTAGAGGCTACACCTTC. The encoded protein is CSVELGASRGYTF.

The gene calls are TRBV18 and TRBJ1-1; D gene ambiguous. With 5 bases removed from V and 3 bases from J, the gap between germline ends came to 13 bases. The germline CDR1 and CDR2 sequences are KGHSH and LQKENI. The CDR3 sequence is 14 residues long. The CDR3 here is CASSSERPDTEAFF. CDR3 coding DNA: TGTGCCAGCTCATCAGAGCGGCCGGACACTGAAGCTTTCTTT.

V and J are TRBV18 and TRBJ1-4; TRBD1 might be the D (5 bases). Trimming cost V 7 bases and J 3 bases, with 12 bases left between them. Germline lookup yields CDR1 KGHSH and CDR2 LQKENI. This CDR3 region has 14 residues. The CDR3 bases are TGTGCCAGCTGTGTCGACAGAGCTAATGAAAAACTGTTTTTT. Amino acids: CASCVDRANEKLFF.

The rearrangement links TRBV5-1 to TRBJ1-2; TRBD1 matches at 8 bases. With 5 bases clipped from V and 0 bases from J, the junction kept 18 bases outside the gene matches. Germline values: CDR1 SGHRS, CDR2 YFSETQ. CDR3 length: 19 residues. The chain's CDR3 is CASSYGQGAASTANYGYTF. Written as DNA, the CDR3 is TGCGCCAGCAGTTATGGACAGGGCGCCGCAAGTACAGCTAACTATGGCTACACCTTC.

The CDR3 region has the DNA TGTGCCAGCAGCTCCGGCTCCGGGACAACCGGCGGGGAGACCCAGTACTTC. Protein sequence: CASSSGSGTTGGETQYF. V is TRBV11-3 and J is TRBJ2-5, with a weak D call TRBD1 (6 bases). This CDR3 is 17 amino acids long. The germline gives CDR1 SGHNT, CDR2 YENEEA. V dropped 4 bases and J dropped 5 bases, with 23 bases sitting between them. The full variable domain, in which reference TRBV11-3 and TRBJ2-5 provide the parts outside the CDR3, is EAGVVQSPRYKIIEKKQPVAFWCNPISGHNTLYWYLQNLGQGPELLIRYENEEAVDDSQLPKDRFSAERLKGVDSTLKIQPAELGDSAVYLCASSSGSGTTGGETQYFGPGTRLLVL.

The rearrangement links TRBV18 to TRBJ1-2, with a tentative D call TRBD1 (5 bases). The CDR3 runs to 14 residues. The germline CDR1 and CDR2 sequences are KGHSH and LQKENI. V lost 6 bases, J lost 5 bases, and 16 bases lay in between. The CDR3 nucleotides read TGTGCCAGCTCCGAGAAGGGAGGGACTTATGGCTACACCTTC. The encoded protein is CASSEKGGTYGYTF.

V and J are TRBV7-9 and TRBJ1-1; D remains ambiguous. CDR1 and CDR2 from the germline V gene are SEHNR and FQNEAQ (reference sequence). The CDR3 has 15 residues. Trimming removed 5 bases at V and 3 bases at J, with 16 bases between. CDR3 sequence reads: CASSTPEREDTEAFF. Written as DNA, the CDR3 is TGTGCCAGCAGCACCCCGGAGAGGGAGGACACTGAAGCTTTCTTT.

The chain employs TRBV5-6 and TRBJ1-5; D not resolved. Germline V gene data show CDR1 as SGHDT and CDR2 as YYEEEE. This CDR3 region has 15 residues. The V end was cut by 0 bases, the J end by 5 bases, with 12 bases between. The CDR3: CASSLAGRGYQPQHF. Written as DNA, the CDR3 is TGTGCCAGCAGCTTGGCCGGTCGGGGTTATCAGCCCCAGCATTTT. The whole variable domain, filled in from reference TRBV5-6 and TRBJ1-5, reads DAGVTQSPTHLIKTRGQQVTLRCSPKSGHDTVSWYQQALGQGPQFIFQYYEEEERQRGNFPDRFSGHQFPNYSSELNVNALLLGDSALYLCASSLAGRGYQPQHFGDGTRLSIL.

This CDR3 reads CASSFIFGSSNQPQHF. The CDR3 DNA reads as TGTGCCAGCAGTTTCATTTTTGGCAGTTCCAATCAGCCCCAGCATTTT. The chain carries TRBV27 and TRBJ1-5, with no clear D. CDR1 and CDR2 from the germline V gene are MNHEY and SMNVEV (reference sequence). The CDR3 consists of 16 residues. The V gene lost 3 bases and the J gene lost 3 bases, with 15 bases spanning the gap.

The chain links TRBV19 to TRBJ2-7; D is undetermined. Between the trimmed V and J ends, which lost 2 bases and 6 bases, there was a span of 17 bases. Germline V lookup: CDR1 LNHDA, CDR2 SQIVND (reference sequence). There are 15 residues in the CDR3. CDR3 in amino acids: CASSIWPFQRGEQYF. The DNA of the CDR3 is TGTGCCAGTAGTATATGGCCGTTTCAACGCGGCGAGCAGTACTTC. The full variable domain, rest sourced from reference TRBV19 and TRBJ2-7, is DGGITQSPKYLFRKEGQNVTLSCEQNLNHDAMYWYRQDPGQGLRLIYYSQIVNDFQKGDIAEGYSVSREKKESFPLTVTSAQKNPTAFYLCASSIWPFQRGEQYFGPGTRLTVT.

The V and J genes are TRBV5-1 and TRBJ1-4, with D possibly matching TRBD1 (5 bases). Trimming shortened V by 1 base and J by 2 bases, and 6 bases separated the two germline ends. This CDR3 comprises 14 residues. From germline, CDR1 is SGHRS and CDR2 YFSETQ. CDR3 protein: CASSLRQTNEKLFF. In nucleotides, the CDR3 is TGCGCCAGCAGCTTGAGACAGACTAATGAAAAACTGTTTTTT.

The chain recombines TRBV11-3 with TRBJ2-5; possible D gene TRBD1, 5 bases. V was cut by 2 bases and J by 3 bases, with 13 bases left in between. CDR3 length: 15 amino acids. Germline CDR1 reads SGHNT; CDR2 reads YENEEA. The CDR3 coding sequence is TGTGCCAGCAGCTTATTCACAGGAGTTAAAGAGACCCAGTACTTC. Encoded protein: CASSLFTGVKETQYF. The full variable domain, with the rest looked up from reference TRBV11-3 and TRBJ2-5, is EAGVVQSPRYKIIEKKQPVAFWCNPISGHNTLYWYLQNLGQGPELLIRYENEEAVDDSQLPKDRFSAERLKGVDSTLKIQPAELGDSAVYLCASSLFTGVKETQYFGPGTRLLVL.

This chain connects TRBV11-1 to TRBJ1-3, with D perhaps TRBD1 (5 bases). The V gene lost 2 bases and the J gene lost 0 bases, with 11 bases spanning the gap. Germline lookup yields CDR1 SGHAT and CDR2 FQDESV (reference sequence). CDR3 length equals 16 residues. The DNA of the CDR3 is TGTGCCAGCAGCTTAAGTGGACAAAACTCTGGAAACACCATATATTTT. As protein: CASSLSGQNSGNTIYF.